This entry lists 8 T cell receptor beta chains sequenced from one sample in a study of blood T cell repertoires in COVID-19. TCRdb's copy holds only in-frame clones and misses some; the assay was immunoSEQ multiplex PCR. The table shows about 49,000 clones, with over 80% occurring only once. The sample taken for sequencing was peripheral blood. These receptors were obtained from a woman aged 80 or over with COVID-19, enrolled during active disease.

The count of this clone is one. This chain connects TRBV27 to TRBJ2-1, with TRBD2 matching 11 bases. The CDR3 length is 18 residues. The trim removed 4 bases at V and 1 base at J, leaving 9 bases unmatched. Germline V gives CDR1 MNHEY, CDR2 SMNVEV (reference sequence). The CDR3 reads CASSSPTIAGGSYNEQFF. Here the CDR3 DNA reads TGTGCCAGCAGTTCCCCTACCATAGCGGGGGGGTCCTACAATGAGCAGTTCTTC.

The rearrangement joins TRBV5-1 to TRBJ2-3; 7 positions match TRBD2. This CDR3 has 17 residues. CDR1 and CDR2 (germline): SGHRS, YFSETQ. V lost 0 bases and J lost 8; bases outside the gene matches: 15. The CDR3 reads CASSLEGLGPISGTQYF. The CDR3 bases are TGCGCCAGCAGCTTGGAAGGACTAGGACCGATTAGCGGTACGCAGTATTTT.

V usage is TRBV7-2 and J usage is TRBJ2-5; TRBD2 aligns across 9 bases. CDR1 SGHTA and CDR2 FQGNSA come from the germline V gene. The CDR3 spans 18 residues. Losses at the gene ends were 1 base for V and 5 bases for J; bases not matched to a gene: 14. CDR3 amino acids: CASSLVSAWGLAAETQYF. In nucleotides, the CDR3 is TGTGCCAGCAGCTTAGTATCGGCATGGGGACTAGCTGCGGAGACCCAGTACTTC.

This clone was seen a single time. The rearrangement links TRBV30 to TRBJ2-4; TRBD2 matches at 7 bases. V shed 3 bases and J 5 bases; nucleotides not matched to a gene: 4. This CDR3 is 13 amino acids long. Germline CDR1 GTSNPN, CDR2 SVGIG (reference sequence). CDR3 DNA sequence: TGTGCCTGGAGGAGGAGCGGGGAAAACATTCAGTACTTC. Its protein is CAWRRSGENIQYF.

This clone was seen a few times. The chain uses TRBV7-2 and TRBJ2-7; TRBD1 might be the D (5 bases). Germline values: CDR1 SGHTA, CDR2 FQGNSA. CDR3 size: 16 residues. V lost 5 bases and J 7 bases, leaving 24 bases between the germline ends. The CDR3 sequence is CASSAQGHGIPGEQYF. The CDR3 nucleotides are TGTGCCAGCAGCGCGCAAGGCCACGGAATCCCAGGGGAGCAGTACTTC.

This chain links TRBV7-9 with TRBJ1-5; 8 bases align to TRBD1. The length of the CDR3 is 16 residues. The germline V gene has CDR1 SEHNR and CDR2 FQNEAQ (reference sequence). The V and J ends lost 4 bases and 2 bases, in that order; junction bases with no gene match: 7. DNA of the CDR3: TGTGCCAGCAGCTCAGGACAGGGCTTCGGCAATCAGCCCCAGCATTTT. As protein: CASSSGQGFGNQPQHF.

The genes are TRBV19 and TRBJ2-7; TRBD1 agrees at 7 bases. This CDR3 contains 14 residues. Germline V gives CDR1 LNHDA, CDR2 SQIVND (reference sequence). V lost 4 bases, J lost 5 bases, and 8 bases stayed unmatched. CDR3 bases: TGTGCCAGTAGTACTGACAGGGAATTCAACGAGCAGTACTTC. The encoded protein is CASSTDREFNEQYF.

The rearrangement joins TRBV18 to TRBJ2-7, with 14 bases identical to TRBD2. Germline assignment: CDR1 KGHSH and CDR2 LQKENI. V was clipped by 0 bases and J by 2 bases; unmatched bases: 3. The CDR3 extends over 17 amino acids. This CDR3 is CASSPPGLAGVAYEQYF. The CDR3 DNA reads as TGTGCCAGCTCACCACCGGGACTAGCGGGGGTAGCCTACGAGCAGTACTTC.